Here is one T cell receptor beta chain with its context. The CDR3 has 13 residues. The V gene lost 8 bases and the J gene lost 1 base, with 9 bases spanning the gap. Germline V gives CDR1 MRHNA, CDR2 SNTAGT. The assay was immunoSEQ multiplex PCR, and TCRdb's table has in-frame clones only and misses some. The table has approximately 200,000 clones, approximately 85% seen once. The sample comes from a study of blood T cell repertoires in COVID-19. The TCR was taken from a man between 60 and 75 years old with acute or convalescent COVID-19. Sample: peripheral blood. The J gene is TRBJ2-4, the V gene TRBV6-4; weak D call: TRBD2 (5 bases). This CDR3 is CASGGGAKNIQYF. CDR3 coding DNA: TGTGCCAGCGGCGGCGGGGCCAAAAACATTCAGTACTTC.